Following are 18 T cell receptor beta chains from one sample sequenced in a study of blood T cells in healthy people across ages. A second PCR, run for roughly 7 to 11 cycles, used a sample-barcoded 5' primer plus a J-beta primer mix. TCRdb recomputed calls from the 5' RACE reads with MiXCR, one row per CDR3 protein. Of 1 million or so distinct CDR3 sequences in the sample, about 25% were seen once. This sample was shared with a second study, whose subject was T cells of mothers and their children.

Material: blood. The source is a girl aged 2 to 9 in good health.

This clonotype was detected ten times or more. This chain uses TRBV29-1 with TRBJ2-7, with TRBD1 matching over 10 bases. The CDR3 is 13 amino acids. V shed 3 bases, J shed 2 bases, and the junction held 1 base outside the gene matches. From germline, CDR1 is SQVTM and CDR2 ANQGSEA. CDR3 nucleotides: TGCAGCGTTGAGGGGACAGGGGCCTACGAGCAGTACTTC. The encoded protein is CSVEGTGAYEQYF.

The rearrangement links TRBV15 to TRBJ2-2; the D gene could be TRBD1 or TRBD2 (6 bases each). The CDR3 runs to 15 residues. The germline gives CDR1 LNHNV, CDR2 YYDKDF (reference sequence). Trimming pared 4 bases from V and 7 bases from J, leaving 16 bases between. This CDR3 reads CATSIPTGRDGELFF. The CDR3, as DNA: TGTGCCACCAGCATCCCAACAGGGCGGGACGGGGAGCTGTTTTTT.

The chain recombines TRBV9 with TRBJ2-5, with TRBD2 matching 12 bases. Germline CDR1 and CDR2: SGDLS and YYNGEE. V lost 0 bases to trimming and J lost 5 bases; unmatched junction nucleotides: 14. This CDR3 has 19 residues. The CDR3 reads CASSVDGASGRVKEETQYF. In DNA form, the CDR3 reads TGTGCCAGCAGCGTAGATGGGGCTAGCGGGAGGGTAAAGGAGGAGACCCAGTACTTC. Full variable domain (outside the CDR3, taken from reference TRBV9 and TRBJ2-5): DSGVTQTPKHLITATGQRVTLRCSPRSGDLSVYWYQQSLDQGLQFLIQYYNGEERAKGNILERFSAQQFPDLHSELNLSSLELGDSALYFCASSVDGASGRVKEETQYFGPGTRLLVL.

This clonotype was seen a few times. The genes are TRBV13 and TRBJ2-1; D not resolved. Germline loops: CDR1 PRHDT, CDR2 FYEKMQ (reference sequence). V lost 3 bases to trimming and J lost 0 bases, with 6 bases between them. This CDR3 is 14 amino acids long. This CDR3 is CASSFYSSYNEQFF. CDR3 nucleotides: TGTGCCAGCAGCTTCTACAGCTCCTACAATGAGCAGTTCTTC.

The V and J genes are TRBV5-6 and TRBJ2-5, with D uncertain. The CDR3 totals 14 residues. Germline V lookup: CDR1 SGHDT, CDR2 YYEEEE. V was cut by 0 bases and J by 5 bases, with 11 bases left in between. DNA of the CDR3: TGTGCCAGCAGCTTGGCCTCGGCATCGGAGACCCAGTACTTC. It yields the protein CASSLASASETQYF.

The V gene is TRBV20-1, the J gene TRBJ1-2; no clear D. The CDR3 sequence is 14 residues long. The V gene's germline CDR1 is DFQATT and CDR2 SNEGSKA (reference sequence). Trimming removed 0 bases from V and 5 bases from J, with 13 bases in between. The CDR3 region has the DNA TGCAGTGCTAGAGACTCGAGAGAATCATATGGCTACACCTTC. Its protein product is CSARDSRESYGYTF.

Worth noting for this clonotype: Since a much larger clone is just one base distant, this may be a read error. The final CDR3 position lacks the conserved phenylalanine or tryptophan, pointing to a likely read error. The chain links TRBV4-3 to TRBJ2-5; D not certain. This CDR3 has 13 amino acids. CDR1 and CDR2 from the germline V gene are LGHNA and YSLEER. Between the trimmed V and J ends, which lost 0 bases and 5 bases, there was a span of 7 bases. CDR3 sequence: CASSQDLRETQYL. CDR3 DNA: TGCGCCAGCAGCCAAGATCTAAGGGAGACCCAGTACCTC.

This clonotype was seen a handful of times. The chain combines TRBV5-5 with TRBJ1-4; D unclear. Germline lookup yields CDR1 SGHKS and CDR2 YYEKEE (reference sequence). V lost 0 bases and J lost 5, with 5 bases in between. The CDR3 sequence is 13 residues long. CDR3: CASSLEPNEKLFF. In DNA, the CDR3 is TGTGCCAGCAGCTTGGAGCCGAATGAAAAACTGTTTTTT.

The chain recombines TRBV4-3 with TRBJ2-3, with 12 positions matching TRBD2. This CDR3 contains 16 residues. Trimming took 3 bases from V and 1 from J; bases not matched to a gene: 2. CDR1 and CDR2 from the germline V gene are LGHNA and YSLEER. The CDR3 DNA is TGCGCCAGCAGCCAGACTAGCGGGGGAGGCACAGATACGCAGTATTTT. It specifies CASSQTSGGGTDTQYF.

The chain recombines TRBV7-2 with TRBJ2-3, with 9 bases that match TRBD2. CDR3 size: 16 residues. The germline CDR1 and CDR2 sequences are SGHTA and FQGNSA. The V segment lost 1 base and the J segment 6 bases; nucleotides outside the gene matches: 8. Here the CDR3 reads CASSLVGRGGNDTQYF. As DNA, the CDR3 is TGTGCCAGCAGCTTAGTTGGGCGGGGGGGCAATGATACGCAGTATTTT.

The chain uses TRBV5-1 and TRBJ2-5; 9 nucleotides match TRBD2. The end of the DNA aligns better with TRBJ2-1, so the J call may be wrong. Germline loops: CDR1 SGHRS, CDR2 YFSETQ. The CDR3 is made up of 16 amino acids. The CDR3 spells CASSLGAGGPFNEQFF. The CDR3 DNA is TGCGCCAGCAGCTTGGGCGCGGGAGGGCCTTTCAATGAGCAGTTCTTC.

This chain uses TRBV20-1 with TRBJ2-7; D uncertain. The CDR3 runs to 14 residues. The V and J ends lost 3 bases and 4 bases respectively, with 16 bases between them. CDR1 and CDR2 (germline): DFQATT, SNEGSKA (reference sequence). The CDR3 sequence is CSARSWSRPYEQYF. In DNA, the CDR3 is TGCAGTGCTAGGAGTTGGTCCCGACCTTACGAGCAGTACTTC.

This sequence joins TRBV11-2 and TRBJ1-2; D is undetermined. Deletions cut 6 bases from V and 0 bases from J, with 8 bases between. Germline CDR1 is SGHAT and CDR2 is FQNNGV. The length of the CDR3 is 13 residues. The chain's CDR3 is CASRGPSNYGYTF. Written as DNA, the CDR3 is TGTGCCAGCAGGGGCCCCTCTAACTATGGCTACACCTTC.

This clonotype was seen ten or more times. The V and J genes are TRBV20-1 and TRBJ2-7, with a tentative D call TRBD1 (6 bases). Germline V gene data show CDR1 as DFQATT and CDR2 as SNEGSKA (reference sequence). V was pared by 3 bases and J by 5 bases, with 14 bases between. The CDR3 spans 13 residues. The CDR3, as DNA: TGCAGTGCTAGTAGGGGGAGCCCTAACGAGCAGTACTTC. It specifies CSASRGSPNEQYF.

Only a few counts were recorded for this clonotype. The chain is built from TRBV29-1 and TRBJ1-1; perhaps TRBD1 as D (5 bases). Germline V gives CDR1 SQVTM, CDR2 ANQGSEA. The V end was cut by 4 bases, the J end by 2 bases, with 14 bases between. The CDR3 consists of 14 residues. CDR3 DNA sequence: TGCAGCGTTGTCAGGGTCAGTGAAAACACTGAAGCTTTCTTT. Amino acid sequence: CSVVRVSENTEAFF.

This clonotype was recorded a few times. As DNA, the CDR3 is TGTGCCAGCAGCCAACTCGAGCTCAACCCGAATGAGCAGTTCTTC. This codes for CASSQLELNPNEQFF. The chain uses TRBV7-6 and TRBJ2-1; D unresolved. Trimming left V 5 bases short and J 7 bases short, with 18 bases between. The length of the CDR3 is 15 residues. CDR1 is SGHVS and CDR2 is FNYEAQ in the germline V gene.

This clonotype was detected a few times. This chain links TRBV7-3 with TRBJ2-1, with D perhaps TRBD1 or TRBD2 (5 bases each). V was shortened by 4 bases and J by 5 bases, with 21 bases between the two germline ends. The length of the CDR3 is 17 residues. In germline, CDR1 is SGHTA, CDR2 FQGTGA. CDR3 protein: CASSSTEGRIVHNEQFF. In DNA, the CDR3 is TGTGCCAGCAGCTCCACCGAGGGACGGATCGTTCACAATGAGCAGTTCTTC. Complete variable domain (other parts from reference TRBV7-3 and TRBJ2-1): GAGVSQTPSNKVTEKGKYVELRCDPISGHTALYWYRQSLGQGPEFLIYFQGTGAADDSGLPNDRFFAVRPEGSVSTLKIQRTERGDSAVYLCASSSTEGRIVHNEQFFGPGTRLTVL.

This clonotype has only a few counts. The chain carries TRBV10-3 and TRBJ2-5, with 8 bases fitting TRBD1. The J call may not be correct, given that the DNA end is closer to TRBJ2-7. Germline CDR1 and CDR2: ENHRY and SYGVKD. The CDR3 is 15 amino acids. CDR3 sequence reads: CAISESTGVSYEQYF. CDR3 coding DNA: TGTGCCATCAGTGAGTCGACAGGGGTATCCTACGAGCAGTACTTC.